This T cell receptor (beta chain) comes out of a study of T cells in Graves' hyperthyroidism and ophthalmopathy (dated by TCRdb to the late 2010s). With regard to the full study: Peripheral blood was sampled at the time of initial diagnosis, prior to any treatment. Prospective prediction of ophthalmopathy was tested in an independent validation cohort of 18 to 20 hyperthyroidism patients and some 17 patients who later progressed to ophthalmopathy. The paper describes TCR Vbeta CDR3 sequencing of about 140 peripheral blood samples, made up of roughly 45 ophthalmopathy patients, 70 to 75 hyperthyroidism patients and 17 progressor patients. The study also compared thyroid tissue and blood T-cell repertoires from 5 to 7 Graves' hyperthyroidism patients. After blood sampling, hyperthyroidism patients were treated with methimazole at a starting dose of 30 mg daily, and ophthalmopathy patients were treated with high-dose intravenous methylprednisolone. The roughly 90 discovery patients were divided at random into training and test sets in a 7:3 ratio. A discovery cohort of roughly 96 patients, about 43 with Graves' ophthalmopathy and over 55 with stable Graves' hyperthyroidism, was used to find distinguishing TCR V-J signatures.

This clonotype was seen many times. Its antigen remains unidentified. No much larger clonotype is one base removed from it; base qualities were not supplied. V loses 2 bases of germline sequence and J loses 4 bases, and the interval between the two ends is 9 bases. The cysteine opens and the phenylalanine closes a CDR3 of 14 amino acids. The CDR3 DNA has 42 bases and is translated from base 1. As encoded in the germline V gene, CDR1 is SGHAT while CDR2 is FQNNGV. What the authors observed across the whole study: In cross-validation, a model built on a 13 V-J signature told ophthalmopathy apart from stable hyperthyroidism with about 90% sensitivity and approximately 81% specificity, and in testing the same model reached 80%/75%. Sample size was not statistically predetermined, and investigators were not blinded to group allocation. In validation, the model predicted progression to ophthalmopathy a median of about 6.5 months before onset, with about 67% sensitivity and roughly 77% specificity. Most expanded thyroid clonotypes (frequency above 0.001) were also detected in blood, a finding suggesting that blood repertoires may reflect thyroid immune responses.

Amplification of TCR beta CDR3 regions was carried out from RNA transcripts. The first round of RT-PCR for the TCR CDR3 was performed with the HTBI primer set and the Qiagen OneStep RT-PCR kit. A second multiplex PCR round built the libraries, followed by size selection and purification. Sequencing of the libraries was done on an Illumina HiSeq2000 using paired-end 100 bp reads. Per the source publication's procedure: SOAPnuke was used to process the raw data, with reads discarded if the reads contained adapters or uncalled bases, had a mean Phred below 15, or lacked an exact constant-primer or identifier match. COPE v1.2.5 was used to merge high-quality paired reads, and clonotypes were defined as unique nucleotide sequences. MiTCR v1.1 was used to align clonotypes to the IMGT TRBV, TRBD and TRBJ reference segments. The analysis included only V-J combinations with a frequency above 0.0001, which together covered roughly 99% of the repertoires. A TCS score was defined as the ratio between F50 (clonal expansion) and ExV (chaos), using BLOSUM62-based TCRdist between CDR3 peptides within each V-J. Welch's t-statistics and random forest reduced fewer than 550 V-J features to 13, which were used in a naive Bayes classifier (R e1071). TCRdb reanalyzed the raw reads on its own, using fastp at Q25 for trimming and MiXCR for clone calling, and kept in-frame beta chains. Rows merge per CDR3 protein into single entries with the most common DNA and genes. The V and J calls were determined by TCRdb, not by the authors. The sample yields approximately 600,000 distinct CDR3 sequences; less than 25% were counted once. More than 30% of the sample is taken by the ten largest.

Moderately to severely active disease, a Clinical Activity Score of at least 3, a NOSPECS grade of at least 4, and a duration under 3 months were present in ophthalmopathy patients. Any patient with an uncontrolled infection, another autoimmune disease, pregnancy or lactation was excluded. Diagnoses were established on the basis of clinical symptoms, serum thyroxine and TRAb, thyroid ultrasound, and orbital computed tomography. PBMCs were separated from around 9.1 ml of fresh peripheral blood using Ficoll-Paque density gradient centrifugation. Total RNA was extracted with Trizol reagent, and quality was checked on an Agilent 2100 Bioanalyzer.

This clonotype was sampled from a man aged 25-45 years with Graves' ophthalmopathy. The chain joins TRBV11-2 to TRBJ2-1; no confident D gene assignment can be made. The sequencing sample was made of blood. At the DNA level, the sequence is TGTGCCAGCAGCTTACACGGCGAGTACAATGAGCAGTTCTTC. Its product reads: CASSLHGEYNEQFF.